The sequence of this T cell receptor (beta chain) was determined in a study of beta chain features in type 1 diabetes. Overall study results and limits: Patients' naive, central memory and regulatory TCRB repertoires appeared more alike than those of healthy donors. For cells with high TCR expression, cDNA sequencing could yield over-representation. Type 1 diabetes patients had moderately but significantly shorter TCRB CDR3s in all four CD4+ subsets.

Staining for CD45RO/CCR7/CD25/CD127/CD95/CD27 allowed sorting of CD4+ naive, central memory, regulatory and stem cell-like memory cells. All of the sorted populations showed purity greater than 95%. A few counts support this clone. The antigen is unknown. The V end lost 6 bases, the J end lost 5 bases, and 14 bases lay between the germline ends. This CDR3 has 14 amino acids. Germline-derived CDR1 and CDR2 are SNHLY and FYNNEI. The study reverse transcribed the entire isolated RNA, so it sequenced expressed TCRB transcripts. Libraries were prepared by immunoSEQ multiplex PCR; TCRdb keeps only in-frame clonotypes and omits some of them. The profile shows a few hundred thousand clones, over 14% of them singletons.

This receptor was taken from a man aged 18 to 30 with type 1 diabetes. The sample comprised naive CD4+ T cells from blood. The chain employs TRBV2 and TRBJ2-1, with D perhaps TRBD2 (5 bases). The CDR3: CASSRGGSNNEQFF. In DNA, the CDR3 is TGTGCCAGCAGCCGGGGTGGGAGTAACAATGAGCAGTTCTTC.